One sample yielded the 25 T cell receptor beta chains listed below, sequenced in a study of cytomegalovirus exposure and HLA in healthy donors. Some clones are missing from TCRdb's copy, which holds only in-frame ones; the method was immunoSEQ multiplex PCR. Here the sample spans roughly 190,000 clones, more than 75% being singletons. Sample: PBMCs. The origin of the receptors is a woman aged 18-29 years in good health and CMV-seronegative.

This sequence joins TRBV7-9 and TRBJ2-5; tentatively, D is TRBD1 (5 bases). The germline V and J ends were trimmed by 4 bases and 5 bases, with 17 bases remaining between them. This CDR3 is 15 amino acids long. Germline V gene lookup returns CDR1 SEHNR and CDR2 FQNEAQ (reference sequence). CDR3 protein: CASSYQGDKGETQYF. CDR3 nucleotide sequence: TGTGCCAGCAGCTACCAAGGGGATAAGGGGGAGACCCAGTACTTC.

The CDR3 DNA reads TGCGCCAGCAGCCCACAATCGACAAGCAACTATGGCTACACCTTC. This sequence encodes CASSPQSTSNYGYTF. The V gene is TRBV5-1, the J gene TRBJ1-2, with unresolved D. V lost 4 bases and J lost 2, with 15 bases in between. The CDR3 loop spans 15 amino acids. The germline V gene has CDR1 SGHRS and CDR2 YFSETQ.

The chain employs TRBV5-1 and TRBJ2-5; 10 bases are shared with TRBD1. Germline CDR1 and CDR2: SGHRS and YFSETQ. V dropped 4 bases and J dropped 7; count of bases not matched to a gene: 7. The CDR3 sequence is 14 residues long. The CDR3 spells CASSVDRGPATQYF. The CDR3 DNA reads as TGCGCCAGCAGCGTTGACAGGGGGCCCGCGACCCAGTACTTC. Combining the CDR3 with reference TRBV5-1 and TRBJ2-5 gives the whole variable domain KAGVTQTPRYLIKTRGQQVTLSCSPISGHRSVSWYQQTPGQGLQFLFEYFSETQRNKGNFPGRFSGRQFSNSRSEMNVSTLELGDSALYLCASSVDRGPATQYFGPGTRLLVL.

This rearrangement joins TRBV2 to TRBJ1-5, with a weak D call TRBD1 (5 bases). Germline V gene data show CDR1 as SNHLY and CDR2 as FYNNEI. Between the trimmed V and J ends, which lost 4 bases and 0 bases, there was a span of 10 bases. There are 15 residues in the CDR3. The CDR3: CASSVTGNSNQPQHF. CDR3 coding DNA: TGTGCCAGCAGTGTAACAGGCAATAGCAATCAGCCCCAGCATTTT.

The chain employs TRBV10-3 and TRBJ2-7; D possibly corresponds to TRBD1 (6 bases). The ends were cut back, 2 bases at V and 2 bases at J, with 10 bases in the middle. The germline V gene has CDR1 ENHRY and CDR2 SYGVKD. The CDR3 runs to 14 residues. The CDR3 bases are TGTGCCATCAGTGAGAGAGGGGGAACCTACGAGCAGTACTTC. Encoded protein: CAISERGGTYEQYF.

The chain is built from TRBV6-1 and TRBJ1-3; D gene unclear. The germline gives CDR1 MNHNS, CDR2 SASEGT. V was clipped by 3 bases and J by 4 bases, with 7 bases between them. The length of the CDR3 is 13 residues. CDR3 region: CASSDLRGNTIYF. The DNA for the CDR3 is TGTGCCAGCAGTGATTTGCGGGGAAACACCATATATTTT.

The J gene is TRBJ1-1, the V gene TRBV5-4; tentatively, D is TRBD1 (6 bases). This CDR3 is built from 15 residues. V lost 2 bases to trimming and J lost 6 bases, with 17 bases between them. The germline CDR1 and CDR2 sequences are SGHNT and YYREEE (reference sequence). The chain's CDR3 is CASSFGSQGFAEAFF. CDR3 nucleotides: TGTGCCAGCAGCTTTGGTTCACAGGGTTTCGCTGAAGCTTTCTTT.

V is TRBV6-1 and J is TRBJ2-2; possible D gene TRBD2, 6 bases. V lost 3 bases to trimming and J lost 5 bases, with 13 bases between them. This CDR3 spans 15 amino acids. The germline CDR1 and CDR2 sequences are MNHNS and SASEGT. The CDR3 protein is CASSDGGSSTGELFF. The DNA of the CDR3 is TGTGCCAGCAGTGATGGAGGGAGTAGTACCGGGGAGCTGTTTTTT.

J is TRBJ1-1 and V is TRBV15, with D possibly matching TRBD1 (5 bases). V gave up 1 base and J gave up 3 bases, with 12 bases separating them. The CDR3 extends over 15 amino acids. The germline V gene encodes CDR1 LNHNV and CDR2 YYDKDF (reference sequence). The CDR3 nucleotides read TGTGCCACCAGCAGAGGGGGCTCGGTTGACACTGAAGCTTTCTTT. This sequence encodes CATSRGGSVDTEAFF.

The V gene is TRBV5-1, the J gene TRBJ2-7, with 8 nucleotides matching TRBD2. This CDR3 has 15 amino acids. Germline values: CDR1 SGHRS, CDR2 YFSETQ. The trim removed 6 bases at V and 2 bases at J, leaving 10 bases unmatched. The CDR3 sequence: CASKRAGGGPYEQYF. The CDR3 nucleotides read TGCGCCAGCAAGCGGGCGGGCGGGGGGCCCTACGAGCAGTACTTC.

CDR3 sequence (DNA): TGTGCCAGCTCACCAAAGACTAGCGACTACTACAATGAGCAGTTCTTC. Amino acid sequence: CASSPKTSDYYNEQFF. This chain uses TRBV18 with TRBJ2-1, with 8 bases matching TRBD2. Trimming at V came to 2 bases and at J to 3 bases, leaving 6 bases not matched to a gene. CDR3 length: 16 amino acids. In germline, CDR1 is KGHSH, CDR2 LQKENI.

CDR3 sequence reads: CASSKRTGGSLRLDGYTF. The CDR3 DNA is TGTGCCAGCAGCAAACGGACAGGGGGATCCCTCCGGTTGGATGGCTACACCTTC. The rearrangement uses TRBV7-2 and TRBJ1-2; TRBD1 matches 10 bases. J lost 6 bases, V lost 5 bases, and 18 bases had no gene match. Per germline, CDR1 SGHTA and CDR2 FQGNSA. This CDR3 is built from 18 residues. Filled out from reference TRBV7-2 and TRBJ1-2, the complete variable domain reads GAGVSQSPSNKVTEKGKDVELRCDPISGHTALYWYRQSLGQGLEFLIYFQGNSAPDKSGLPSDRFSAERTGGSVSTLTIQRTQQEDSAVYLCASSKRTGGSLRLDGYTFGSGTRLTVV.

This chain connects TRBV15 to TRBJ2-7; 8 bases are a match to TRBD1. V shed 3 bases and J 2 bases; nucleotides not matched to a gene: 9. The CDR3 has 16 amino acids. Per germline, CDR1 LNHNV and CDR2 YYDKDF (reference sequence). CDR3 sequence reads: CATSREGTGLTYEQYF. CDR3 DNA: TGTGCCACCAGCAGGGAGGGGACAGGTTTGACCTACGAGCAGTACTTC. The full variable domain, rest sourced from reference TRBV15 and TRBJ2-7, is DAMVIQNPRYQVTQFGKPVTLSCSQTLNHNVMYWYQQKSSQAPKLLFHYYDKDFNNEADTPDNFQSRRPNTSFCFLDIRSPGLGDTAMYLCATSREGTGLTYEQYFGPGTRLTVT.

The rearrangement links TRBV6-4 to TRBJ2-3, with TRBD2 matching 11 bases. CDR1 and CDR2 (germline): MRHNA, SNTAGT. Trimming cost V 5 bases and J 1 base; bases outside gene matches: 2. The CDR3 is 15 residues long. The CDR3 nucleotides read TGTGCCAGCAGTTTACTAGCGGGGGGCACAGATACGCAGTATTTT. It translates to CASSLLAGGTDTQYF.

The J gene is TRBJ1-2, the V gene TRBV7-2, with unresolved D. The length of the CDR3 is 13 residues. The germline V and J ends were trimmed by 3 bases and 4 bases, with 9 bases remaining between them. Germline CDR1 SGHTA, CDR2 FQGNSA. This CDR3 reads CASSFVMAYGYTF. For the CDR3, the DNA is TGTGCCAGCAGCTTCGTAATGGCCTATGGCTACACCTTC.

This chain joins TRBV6-5 and TRBJ2-3; 8 bases match TRBD1. Germline CDR1 reads MNHEY; CDR2 reads SVGAGI. The CDR3 is 14 residues long. Trimming removed 6 bases from V and 3 bases from J; junction bases left unmatched: 5. CDR3 residues: CASSRGQGTDTQYF. For the CDR3, the DNA is TGTGCCAGCAGCCGCGGACAGGGAACAGATACGCAGTATTTT.

The chain recombines TRBV10-3 with TRBJ1-6; D ambiguous. V dropped 4 bases and J dropped 9 bases, with 19 bases sitting between them. The CDR3 covers 16 residues. The germline gives CDR1 ENHRY, CDR2 SYGVKD. The CDR3 DNA reads TGTGCCATCAGTGCAAGGACCCCGGGAGTCGGTTCACCCCTCCACTTT. Its translation: CAISARTPGVGSPLHF.

V and J are TRBV4-1 and TRBJ1-6; D perhaps matches TRBD1 (6 bases). The CDR3 is made up of 16 amino acids. Per germline, CDR1 MGHRA and CDR2 YSYEKL. V dropped 4 bases and J dropped 9 bases, with 19 bases sitting between them. CDR3 residues: CASSPPGAPVTSPLHF. The CDR3 region has the DNA TGCGCCAGCAGCCCCCCAGGGGCTCCAGTAACTTCACCCCTCCACTTT.

This chain links TRBV2 with TRBJ1-5, with unresolved D. Deletions cut 7 bases from V and 5 bases from J, with 9 bases between. The CDR3 loop spans 12 amino acids. CDR1 is SNHLY, CDR2 FYNNEI, per germline. Written as DNA, the CDR3 is TGTGCCAGCATCGGGGATCATCAGCCCCAGCATTTT. Translation: CASIGDHQPQHF.

The V call is TRBV19, the J call TRBJ2-5, with 11 bases matching TRBD2. From germline, CDR1 is LNHDA and CDR2 SQIVND (reference sequence). V gave up 3 bases and J gave up 1 base; unmatched junction bases: 22. The CDR3 has 22 amino acids. The CDR3 reads CASSISSRFTSGRSNGQETQYF. CDR3 in DNA: TGTGCCAGTAGTATCTCTAGCCGCTTTACTAGCGGGAGATCAAACGGCCAAGAGACCCAGTACTTC.

The chain employs TRBV9 and TRBJ1-5; D is unclear. Germline V gene sequence: CDR1 SGDLS, CDR2 YYNGEE. Trimming cost V 3 bases and J 0 bases, with 10 bases left between them. The CDR3 runs to 15 residues. CDR3 nucleotide sequence: TGTGCCAGCAGCGGAGGAAAGAGTAGCAATCAGCCCCAGCATTTT. This encodes CASSGGKSSNQPQHF. Full variable domain (missing parts from reference TRBV9 and TRBJ1-5): DSGVTQTPKHLITATGQRVTLRCSPRSGDLSVYWYQQSLDQGLQFLIQYYNGEERAKGNILERFSAQQFPDLHSELNLSSLELGDSALYFCASSGGKSSNQPQHFGDGTRLSIL.

This rearrangement joins TRBV11-3 to TRBJ2-2, with TRBD2 identical over 7 bases. The CDR3 extends over 15 amino acids. Trimming cost V 3 bases and J 5 bases; bases outside gene matches: 6. Germline CDR1 is SGHNT and CDR2 is YENEEA. The CDR3 DNA follows: TGTGCCAGCAGCTTGGGCGGGGGTGAAACCGGGGAGCTGTTTTTT. Translating it yields CASSLGGGETGELFF. Filled out from reference TRBV11-3 and TRBJ2-2, the complete variable domain reads EAGVVQSPRYKIIEKKQPVAFWCNPISGHNTLYWYLQNLGQGPELLIRYENEEAVDDSQLPKDRFSAERLKGVDSTLKIQPAELGDSAVYLCASSLGGGETGELFFGEGSRLTVL.

The CDR3 loop reads CASRRELVQETQYF. The DNA for the CDR3 is TGTGCCAGCAGACGGGAACTCGTCCAAGAGACCCAGTACTTC. The chain has TRBV2 and TRBJ2-5; TRBD2 is a possible D gene (5 bases). The germline V gene encodes CDR1 SNHLY and CDR2 FYNNEI. This CDR3 comprises 14 residues. Trimming took 6 bases from V and 1 from J, leaving 12 bases between them.

The rearrangement joins TRBV27 to TRBJ2-5; maybe TRBD1 (5 bases). This CDR3 is 14 amino acids long. V lost 5 bases and J 4 bases, leaving 14 bases between the germline ends. In germline, CDR1 is MNHEY, CDR2 SMNVEV (reference sequence). This CDR3 is CASSHRTSGETQYF. CDR3 DNA: TGTGCCAGCAGTCATCGGACATCTGGAGAGACCCAGTACTTC.

The V call is TRBV6-6, the J call TRBJ2-7, with 9 bases lining up with TRBD2. This CDR3 has 14 amino acids. Germline trimming cut 5 bases from V and 4 bases from J; bases unmatched to any gene: 6. Germline-derived CDR1 and CDR2 are MNHNY and SVGAGI (reference sequence). CDR3 residues: CASSRTSDGYEQYF. As DNA, the CDR3 is TGTGCCAGCAGTCGGACTAGCGATGGATACGAGCAGTACTTC.